This T cell receptor beta chain derives from a study of blood T cell repertoires in COVID-19. Whole-study context: COVID-19 samples collected from the United States, Italy and Spain covered acute and convalescent phases. T cells, B-cell-depleted T cells, or PBMCs supplied cDNA or gDNA.

In the original processing: Amplification of reference gene primers provided the estimated nucleated cell counts. Clones were sequenced by immunoSEQ multiplex PCR, and TCRdb holds only the in-frame ones, with some missing. V, J and clone size are those of that table, while D and trimming were read from the DNA. Of tens of thousands of clones listed, approximately 83% are singletons. This CDR3 has 14 amino acids. Germline CDR1 SGHNT, CDR2 YENEEA. Losses at the gene ends were 9 bases for V and 5 bases for J; bases not matched to a gene: 7. The rearrangement links TRBV11-3 to TRBJ2-2; TRBD1 matches at 9 bases. The sequenced sample consisted of peripheral blood. This clonotype was sampled from a woman of 80 years or more with acute or convalescent COVID-19. The CDR3 protein is CASPGQGETGELFF. CDR3 bases: TGTGCCAGTCCGGGACAGGGAGAGACCGGGGAGCTGTTTTTT. Full variable domain (missing parts from reference TRBV11-3 and TRBJ2-2): EAGVVQSPRYKIIEKKQPVAFWCNPISGHNTLYWYLQNLGQGPELLIRYENEEAVDDSQLPKDRFSAERLKGVDSTLKIQPAELGDSAVYLCASPGQGETGELFFGEGSRLTVL.